Here is one TCR beta chain with its context. It lacks a known antigen. No base quality values were provided; no much bigger clone lies one nucleotide off. Sequencing instrument: Illumina HiSeq 2500. Quantitative 5'-RACE with molecular barcodes was the method used to prepare the TCR beta libraries. In the authors' own workflow: A new computational method, built on a probabilistic model of VDJ rearrangement, was used to identify disease-linked TCR variants. TCRdb ran its own pipeline on the public reads, namely fastp trimming at Q25 and MiXCR clone calling, and kept in-frame beta chains. Every distinct CDR3 protein forms one entry, paired with its most common genes and DNA. TCRdb's processing, not the authors', yielded these V and J calls. In all, the sample holds about 500,000 distinct CDR3 sequences, and approximately 12% of those were seen once. 6.5% to 7% of the sample rests with the top ten. These data are taken from a study of CD8 T cells in ankylosing spondylitis (dated by TCRdb to the late 2010s). For the study in its entirety: T cell receptor beta repertoires were profiled in healthy donors and ankylosing spondylitis patients so that disease-linked TCR variants could be found. In total, the full study cohort was made up of some 110 healthy donors and about two dozen ankylosing spondylitis patients. Samples of peripheral blood were taken, and for ankylosing spondylitis patients, synovial fluid was collected as well. The investigation overall reported the following: The disease-linked clones were reported as significantly enriched in matched synovial fluid samples from ankylosing spondylitis patients. A TCR beta motif made up of eight or nine highly homologous amino acid variants appeared to be characteristic of blood from ankylosing spondylitis patients. A CD8+ phenotype was shown by the disease-linked clones, which were found at relatively low frequencies in peripheral blood. Some motif variants were previously reported in synovial fluid and blood of reactive arthritis patients, suggesting common disease-initiation mechanisms.

The CDR3 has 14 amino acids, counting the end cysteine and phenylalanine. Here the CDR3 DNA is all that survives: 42 bases in frame from base 1. From a lookup of the germline V gene (reference sequence), CDR1 and CDR2 are LNHNV and YYDKDF. V loses 5 bases at its end and J loses 11 bases; junction bases beyond the gene matches: 9. The rearranged chain carries TRBV15 and TRBJ1-6, and TRBD1 aligns with 7 junction nucleotides. Sequenced material: blood, either unsorted or a sorted T cell fraction (not recorded which). This clonotype was obtained from a male donor with ankylosing spondylitis. The DNA sequence is TGTGCCACCAGCCGCGGGACAGTAGCTACACCCCTCCACTTT. This yields the protein CATSRGTVATPLHF.